The rows below give T cell receptor beta chains drawn from one sample of a study of cytomegalovirus exposure and HLA in healthy donors. Generated by immunoSEQ multiplex PCR, the TCRdb table keeps only in-frame clones and is missing some. With about 77,000 clones in the sample, the ten largest clones hold 12% to 15%. The sequencing input was PBMCs. These receptors were taken from a middle-aged man in good health and CMV-seropositive. Both conserved end residues are part of each CDR3. The D gene is left open where the match is weak.

v_gene: TRBV5-1
d_gene: NA
j_gene: TRBJ1-1
CDR3nt: TGCGCCAGCAGCTATCGGACAGTGAACACTGAAGCTTTCTTT
CDR3aa: CASSYRTVNTEAFF

v_gene: TRBV19
d_gene: TRBD1
j_gene: TRBJ1-2
CDR3nt: TGTGCCAGTAGTATAACGACAGGGCTTTTGGGCTACACCTTC
CDR3aa: CASSITTGLLGYTF

v_gene: TRBV28
d_gene: TRBD1
j_gene: TRBJ2-4
CDR3nt: TGTGCCAGCAGTTTAAGAGTGGGAACAGGGGCGCAGGGGAACATTCAGTACTTC
CDR3aa: CASSLRVGTGAQGNIQYF

v_gene: TRBV25-1
d_gene: TRBD2
j_gene: TRBJ2-1
CDR3nt: TGTGCCAGCAGTGAATTCCTAGAGCGGGGGGGCAGAAATGAGCAGTTCTTC
CDR3aa: CASSEFLERGGRNEQFF

v_gene: TRBV5-1
d_gene: NA
j_gene: TRBJ2-5
CDR3nt: TGCGCCAGCAGCTTGGCCCTACAAGAGACCCAGTACTTC
CDR3aa: CASSLALQETQYF

v_gene: TRBV28
d_gene: NA
j_gene: TRBJ2-1
CDR3nt: TGTGCCAGCAGTTTGCCCTTGGACTGGAACAATGAGCAGTTCTTC
CDR3aa: CASSLPLDWNNEQFF

v_gene: TRBV5-6
d_gene: TRBD1
j_gene: TRBJ2-4
CDR3nt: TGTGCCAGCAGCTTCAGGGGGCTGAACATTCAGTACTTC
CDR3aa: CASSFRGLNIQYF

v_gene: TRBV5-6
d_gene: NA
j_gene: TRBJ1-5
CDR3nt: TGTGCCAGCAGCTTGGCTCTTAGCAATCAGCCCCAGCATTTT
CDR3aa: CASSLALSNQPQHF

v_gene: TRBV5-6
d_gene: TRBD1
j_gene: TRBJ2-3
CDR3nt: TGTGCCAGCAGCTTGGAGACAGGGTCCGGTGGCACAGATACGCAGTATTTT
CDR3aa: CASSLETGSGGTDTQYF

v_gene: TRBV5-1
d_gene: NA
j_gene: TRBJ2-2
CDR3nt: TGCGCCAGCAGCTTGGAACCTCCGGGCTCTGGACAGAATGTCGGGGAGCTGTTTTTT
CDR3aa: CASSLEPPGSGQNVGELFF

v_gene: TRBV9
d_gene: NA
j_gene: TRBJ1-1
CDR3nt: TGTGCCAGCAGCGTAGAAGCAAGCACTGAAGCTTTCTTT
CDR3aa: CASSVEASTEAFF

v_gene: TRBV5-4
d_gene: TRBD2
j_gene: TRBJ2-1
CDR3nt: TGTGCCAGCAGCCTGATCCGGACTAGCGGGAAGGGTGAGCAGTTCTTC
CDR3aa: CASSLIRTSGKGEQFF

v_gene: TRBV10-1
d_gene: NA
j_gene: TRBJ2-2
CDR3nt: TGCGCCAGCAGTGATGCTGGGCAGACCACCGGGGAGCTGTTTTTT
CDR3aa: CASSDAGQTTGELFF

v_gene: TRBV5-1
d_gene: TRBD2
j_gene: TRBJ2-5
CDR3nt: TGCGCCAGCAGCTTGGGGTCTAGCGGGAAAGAGACCCAGTACTTC
CDR3aa: CASSLGSSGKETQYF

v_gene: TRBV15
d_gene: NA
j_gene: TRBJ1-1
CDR3nt: TGTGCCACCAGCAGCAAGGAGCACACTGAAGCTTTCTTT
CDR3aa: CATSSKEHTEAFF

v_gene: TRBV5-3
d_gene: TRBD1
j_gene: TRBJ1-5
CDR3nt: TGTGCCACCTGCCCCTACAGGGGCGCCGGGCCCCAGCATTTT
CDR3aa: CATCPYRGAGPQHF

v_gene: TRBV6-1
d_gene: TRBD1
j_gene: TRBJ2-5
CDR3nt: TGTGCCAGCAGTGAAGGGGTACTTGGAGGACAGGGGGTACAAGAGACCCAGTACTTC
CDR3aa: CASSEGVLGGQGVQETQYF

v_gene: TRBV25-1
d_gene: TRBD2
j_gene: TRBJ2-5
CDR3nt: TGTGCCAGCAGTACCCTAGCGGGAGGGCCCTCAGAGACCCAGTACTTC
CDR3aa: CASSTLAGGPSETQYF

v_gene: TRBV11-2
d_gene: NA
j_gene: TRBJ2-7
CDR3nt: TGTGCCAGCAGCGTATTACAGGGCTACGAGCAGTACTTC
CDR3aa: CASSVLQGYEQYF

v_gene: TRBV5-1
d_gene: TRBD1
j_gene: TRBJ1-4
CDR3nt: TGCGCCAGCAGCTTCGGACAGGGTTCTAATGAAAAACTGTTTTTT
CDR3aa: CASSFGQGSNEKLFF

v_gene: TRBV5-1
d_gene: NA
j_gene: TRBJ2-2
CDR3nt: TGCGCCAGCAGCTTGGGCAGGGGGAACACCGGGGAGCTGTTTTTT
CDR3aa: CASSLGRGNTGELFF

v_gene: TRBV25-1
d_gene: NA
j_gene: TRBJ2-7
CDR3nt: TGTGCCAGCAGTGAAGAAGAGGGGGAGCGCTACGAGCAGTACTTC
CDR3aa: CASSEEEGERYEQYF

v_gene: TRBV11-2
d_gene: NA
j_gene: TRBJ1-1
CDR3nt: TGTGCCAGCAGCTTAGACGGTTTCGGGGACACTGAAGCTTTCTTT
CDR3aa: CASSLDGFGDTEAFF

v_gene: TRBV6-1
d_gene: NA
j_gene: TRBJ1-1
CDR3nt: TGTGCCAGCAGTGTGGCTGTTGAAGCTTTCTTT
CDR3aa: CASSVAVEAFF

v_gene: TRBV7-8
d_gene: TRBD2
j_gene: TRBJ2-5
CDR3nt: TGTGCCAGCAGCTTAAGAGGCGGGGCGGGGGTGACCCAGTACTTC
CDR3aa: CASSLRGGAGVTQYF

v_gene: TRBV5-1
d_gene: NA
j_gene: TRBJ2-7
CDR3nt: TGCGCCAGCAGCCCGGGAACCACTAGGTACGAGCAGTACTTC
CDR3aa: CASSPGTTRYEQYF

v_gene: TRBV2
d_gene: TRBD1
j_gene: TRBJ1-3
CDR3nt: TGTGCCAGCAACCCTAGGACAGGGGAAGGAAACACCATATATTTT
CDR3aa: CASNPRTGEGNTIYF

v_gene: TRBV6-5
d_gene: TRBD1
j_gene: TRBJ2-2
CDR3nt: TGTGCCAGCAGGAAGGACAGGCTGGGGGAGCTGTTTTTT
CDR3aa: CASRKDRLGELFF

v_gene: TRBV7-8
d_gene: NA
j_gene: TRBJ2-1
CDR3nt: TGTGCCAGCAGCCTAGACAGGTGGAACAATGAGCAGTTCTTC
CDR3aa: CASSLDRWNNEQFF

v_gene: TRBV28
d_gene: TRBD1
j_gene: TRBJ1-1
CDR3nt: TGTGCCAGCAGTGGGAGGACAGGGGGAGGCGACACTGAAGCTTTCTTT
CDR3aa: CASSGRTGGGDTEAFF

v_gene: TRBV28
d_gene: NA
j_gene: TRBJ1-1
CDR3nt: TGTGCCAGCAGTAGTCAGGTTACTGAAGCTTTCTTT
CDR3aa: CASSSQVTEAFF

v_gene: TRBV2
d_gene: NA
j_gene: TRBJ1-2
CDR3nt: TGTGCCAGCAGTTTAGAAGGGGGTAGTGGCTACACCTTC
CDR3aa: CASSLEGGSGYTF

v_gene: TRBV2
d_gene: TRBD1
j_gene: TRBJ2-7
CDR3nt: TGTGCCAGCAAGAGGGACAGGGTTTCCTACGAGCAGTACTTC
CDR3aa: CASKRDRVSYEQYF

v_gene: TRBV2
d_gene: NA
j_gene: TRBJ2-7
CDR3nt: TGTGCCAGCAGACAGGACTCCTACGAGCAGTACTTC
CDR3aa: CASRQDSYEQYF

v_gene: TRBV6-1
d_gene: NA
j_gene: TRBJ1-5
CDR3nt: TGTGCCAGCAGTGAACTGCCAGACTTAAATCAGCCCCAGCATTTT
CDR3aa: CASSELPDLNQPQHF

v_gene: TRBV6-1
d_gene: NA
j_gene: TRBJ2-3
CDR3nt: TGTGCCAGCAGTGGGTTGGTGGACACCGACACAGATACGCAGTATTTT
CDR3aa: CASSGLVDTDTDTQYF

v_gene: TRBV29-1
d_gene: NA
j_gene: TRBJ2-1
CDR3nt: TGCAGCGTTGACAGGGGATCTTACAATGAGCAGTTCTTC
CDR3aa: CSVDRGSYNEQFF

v_gene: TRBV2
d_gene: TRBD1
j_gene: TRBJ2-7
CDR3nt: TGTGCCAGCAACGTTGACAGGGGGAGGTACGAGCAGTACTTC
CDR3aa: CASNVDRGRYEQYF

v_gene: TRBV6-1
d_gene: TRBD1
j_gene: TRBJ1-2
CDR3nt: TGTGCCAGCAGTGAAGCAGGGACAGGGTTCTTTGGGGGCTACACCTTC
CDR3aa: CASSEAGTGFFGGYTF

v_gene: TRBV4-1
d_gene: TRBD1
j_gene: TRBJ2-3
CDR3nt: TGCGCCAGCAGCCAAGAGCTCGGTCAGGGGGCAGATACGCAGTATTTT
CDR3aa: CASSQELGQGADTQYF

v_gene: TRBV5-1
d_gene: TRBD1
j_gene: TRBJ1-5
CDR3nt: TGCGCCAGCAGCTCGACAGGGGATAGCAATCAGCCCCAGCATTTT
CDR3aa: CASSSTGDSNQPQHF

v_gene: TRBV6-5
d_gene: NA
j_gene: TRBJ1-6
CDR3nt: TGTGCCAGCAGTAGGGGCCGCGATGGGGATTCACCCCTCCACTTT
CDR3aa: CASSRGRDGDSPLHF

v_gene: TRBV19
d_gene: NA
j_gene: TRBJ2-3
CDR3nt: TGTGCCAGTAGTAGCGGGACAGATACCACAGATACGCAGTATTTT
CDR3aa: CASSSGTDTTDTQYF

v_gene: TRBV19
d_gene: TRBD2
j_gene: TRBJ2-5
CDR3nt: TGTGCCAGTAGCATGGCTAGCGGACAAGAGACCCAGTACTTC
CDR3aa: CASSMASGQETQYF

v_gene: TRBV29-1
d_gene: NA
j_gene: TRBJ1-2
CDR3nt: TGCAGCGTTGAAATGCAGGGAGGGCAAGGCTACACCTTC
CDR3aa: CSVEMQGGQGYTF

v_gene: TRBV5-6
d_gene: TRBD1
j_gene: TRBJ1-2
CDR3nt: TGTGCCAGCAGCGTCGGACAGGGAGACTATGGCTACACCTTC
CDR3aa: CASSVGQGDYGYTF

v_gene: TRBV7-6
d_gene: NA
j_gene: TRBJ2-7
CDR3nt: TGTGCCAGCAGCTTGGCGGTGGGAGGGGGGTACGAGCAGTACTTC
CDR3aa: CASSLAVGGGYEQYF

v_gene: TRBV2
d_gene: NA
j_gene: TRBJ1-6
CDR3nt: TGTGCCAGCAGCGCGACAGGAGCTTCACCCCTCCACTTT
CDR3aa: CASSATGASPLHF

v_gene: TRBV12-5
d_gene: TRBD1
j_gene: TRBJ1-1
CDR3nt: TGTGCTAGTGGTTTGGCGGACAGGGGATTCATGAACACTGAAGCTTTCTTT
CDR3aa: CASGLADRGFMNTEAFF

v_gene: TRBV6-5
d_gene: NA
j_gene: TRBJ1-1
CDR3nt: TGTGCCAGCAGCTATGACAGTTCCGGAGTTGAAGCTTTCTTT
CDR3aa: CASSYDSSGVEAFF

v_gene: TRBV9
d_gene: NA
j_gene: TRBJ1-1
CDR3nt: TGTGCCAGCACCGGAATAACAGGGAACACTGAAGCTTTCTTT
CDR3aa: CASTGITGNTEAFF

v_gene: TRBV18
d_gene: NA
j_gene: TRBJ2-3
CDR3nt: TGTGCCAGCTCACCACCTAGCGTAGATACGCAGTATTTT
CDR3aa: CASSPPSVDTQYF

v_gene: TRBV11-2
d_gene: TRBD1
j_gene: TRBJ1-2
CDR3nt: TGTGCCAGCAGCTTAGCAGGGGACAGGGGAGTGGATGGCTACACCTTC
CDR3aa: CASSLAGDRGVDGYTF

v_gene: TRBV5-1
d_gene: NA
j_gene: TRBJ1-2
CDR3nt: TGCGCCAGCAGCTCCGACAGCAACTATGGCTACACCTTC
CDR3aa: CASSSDSNYGYTF

v_gene: TRBV10-3
d_gene: NA
j_gene: TRBJ1-5
CDR3nt: TGTGCCATCAGTGACGGAGGGGTTAATCAGCCCCAGCATTTT
CDR3aa: CAISDGGVNQPQHF

v_gene: TRBV28
d_gene: NA
j_gene: TRBJ2-2
CDR3nt: TGTGCCAGCAGTCCCCCCCCCAGGGCCACCGGGGAGCTGTTTTTT
CDR3aa: CASSPPPRATGELFF

v_gene: TRBV7-8
d_gene: TRBD1
j_gene: TRBJ2-4
CDR3nt: TGTGCCAGCAGCTTAGCGGGCAGGGGGAACATTCAGTACTTC
CDR3aa: CASSLAGRGNIQYF

v_gene: TRBV29-1
d_gene: NA
j_gene: TRBJ2-2
CDR3nt: TGCAGCGTTCCAATCACCGGGGAGCTGTTTTTT
CDR3aa: CSVPITGELFF

v_gene: TRBV5-4
d_gene: NA
j_gene: TRBJ1-1
CDR3nt: TGTGCCACCTTCTTGGGGGGCACTGAAGCTTTCTTT
CDR3aa: CATFLGGTEAFF